These 7 T cell receptor beta chains share one sample of origin, sequenced in a study of shared clonotypes between healthy human individuals. TCRdb's table, derived via immunoSEQ multiplex PCR, lists solely in-frame clones and lacks some. The sample consists of about 2 million clones, around 96% of them appearing once. Naive CD8 cells were CD45RO-negative, positively selected for CCR7, excluding terminally differentiated effector memory CD45RA+ cells. Specimen: naive CD8+ T cells sorted from blood. These TCRs come from a man between 18 and 29 years old in good health.

The chain carries TRBV27 and TRBJ1-2; D is ambiguous. V was cut by 10 bases and J by 0 bases, with 18 bases left in between. Germline assignment: CDR1 MNHEY and CDR2 SMNVEV (reference sequence). The CDR3 runs 15 residues. DNA of the CDR3: TGTGCCACCCGTTCCAGACTCACTACTAACTATGGCTACACCTTC. Translating gives CATRSRLTTNYGYTF.

The rearrangement links TRBV18 to TRBJ1-4; 9 nucleotides match TRBD1. V gave up 5 bases and J gave up 2 bases; unmatched junction bases: 3. Germline CDR1 and CDR2: KGHSH and LQKENI. The CDR3 contains 15 residues. The CDR3 reads CASSSTGGTNEKLFF. DNA of the CDR3: TGTGCCAGCTCATCCACAGGGGGCACTAATGAAAAACTGTTTTTT.

The CDR3 DNA sequence: TGTGCCAGCAGGGGGGCTCACGGGGAGCTGTTTTTT. Amino acid sequence: CASRGAHGELFF. J is TRBJ2-2 and V is TRBV5-4, with D possibly matching TRBD1 (6 bases). With 5 bases removed from V and 7 bases from J, the gap between germline ends came to 9 bases. CDR1 and CDR2 from the germline V gene are SGHNT and YYREEE (reference sequence). The CDR3 totals 12 residues. Full variable domain (missing parts from reference TRBV5-4 and TRBJ2-2): ETGVTQSPTHLIKTRGQQVTLRCSSQSGHNTVSWYQQALGQGPQFIFQYYREEENGRGNFPPRFSGLQFPNYSSELNVNALELDDSALYLCASRGAHGELFFGEGSRLTVL.

Note on this clone: Different DNA sequences within this sample yield the same CDR3. V and J are TRBV4-1 and TRBJ1-3; D ambiguous. V lost 0 bases and J 2 bases, leaving 2 bases between the germline ends. The CDR3 sequence is 13 residues long. CDR1 and CDR2 (germline): MGHRA, YSYEKL. The chain's CDR3 is CASSQDPGNTIYF. In DNA form, the CDR3 reads TGCGCCAGCAGCCAAGATCCTGGAAACACCATATATTTT.

About this clone: The sample contains more than one DNA sequence encoding this CDR3. V gene TRBV9 combines with J gene TRBJ2-7, with D perhaps TRBD2 (5 bases). CDR1 is SGDLS, CDR2 YYNGEE, per germline. The CDR3 has 14 residues. V lost 0 bases and J lost 4, with 11 bases in between. As DNA, the CDR3 is TGTGCCAGCAGCGTAGGCGGGTCAGGTTACGAGCAGTACTTC. Translation: CASSVGGSGYEQYF.

This clone appeared a single time. The V gene is TRBV29-1, the J gene TRBJ2-1, with D possibly TRBD1 on 6 matching bases. V lost 3 bases and J 3 bases, leaving 12 bases between the germline ends. Looked up from germline, CDR1 is SQVTM and CDR2 is ANQGSEA. The CDR3 is 14 amino acids. In DNA form, the CDR3 reads TGCAGCGTTGAGTACAGGGTGGTCTACAATGAGCAGTTCTTC. Translation: CSVEYRVVYNEQFF.

The chain uses TRBV15 and TRBJ1-1; no definite D call. Germline-derived CDR1 and CDR2 are LNHNV and YYDKDF (reference sequence). V shed 0 bases and J shed 6 bases, with 8 bases lying between them. The CDR3 loop spans 13 amino acids. The CDR3 protein is CATSRDWTSEAFF. In nucleotides, the CDR3 is TGTGCCACCAGCAGAGATTGGACGTCTGAAGCTTTCTTT.